The text below deals with one T cell receptor beta chain. Its antigen remains unknown. The data stem from a study of shared clonotypes between healthy human individuals. The protocol was immunoSEQ multiplex PCR, while the TCRdb copy is restricted to in-frame clones and leaves out a portion. The table records about 2.1 million clones, just under 95% of them present only once. Naive-designated CD8 cells lacked CD45RO, were positively enriched for CCR7, and omitted terminally differentiated effector memory CD45RA+ cells. Study conclusions and caveats: Non-shared clonotypes displayed generation probabilities falling below those of clonotypes present in all four donors. As a rule, naive subsets had a larger estimated richness than memory subsets. Naive CD4 clonotype sharing across a few donors was approximately 5%. Donor clonotype sharing was expected to depend on sequencing depth.

Germline V gene sequence: CDR1 SGHTA, CDR2 FQGNSA. The CDR3 runs 16 residues. Trimming at V came to 5 bases and at J to 2 bases, leaving 7 bases not matched to a gene. This rearrangement joins TRBV7-2 to TRBJ2-3, with TRBD2 matching 10 bases. Sequencing was carried out using naive CD8+ T cells from PBMCs. This TCR was recovered from a man younger than 35 in good health. Some clones in this sample may be carry-over from other donors' samples. The CDR3 spells CASSPRLAGLTDTQYF. As DNA, the CDR3 is TGTGCCAGCAGCCCGAGACTAGCGGGCCTCACAGATACGCAGTATTTT.